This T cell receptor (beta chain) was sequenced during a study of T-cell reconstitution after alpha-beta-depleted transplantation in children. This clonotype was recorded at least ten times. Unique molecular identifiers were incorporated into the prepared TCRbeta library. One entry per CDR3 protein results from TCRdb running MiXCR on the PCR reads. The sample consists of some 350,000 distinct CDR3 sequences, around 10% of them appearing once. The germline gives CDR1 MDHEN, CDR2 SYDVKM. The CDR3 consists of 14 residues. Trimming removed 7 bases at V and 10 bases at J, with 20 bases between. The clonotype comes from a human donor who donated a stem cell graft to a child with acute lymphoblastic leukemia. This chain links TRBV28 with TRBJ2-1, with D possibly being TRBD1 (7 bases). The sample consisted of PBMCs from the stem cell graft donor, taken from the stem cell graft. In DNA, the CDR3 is TGTGCCAGCACCTCAGGGGGGCGGGATGAGGAGCAGTTCTTC. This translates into CASTSGGRDEEQFF.